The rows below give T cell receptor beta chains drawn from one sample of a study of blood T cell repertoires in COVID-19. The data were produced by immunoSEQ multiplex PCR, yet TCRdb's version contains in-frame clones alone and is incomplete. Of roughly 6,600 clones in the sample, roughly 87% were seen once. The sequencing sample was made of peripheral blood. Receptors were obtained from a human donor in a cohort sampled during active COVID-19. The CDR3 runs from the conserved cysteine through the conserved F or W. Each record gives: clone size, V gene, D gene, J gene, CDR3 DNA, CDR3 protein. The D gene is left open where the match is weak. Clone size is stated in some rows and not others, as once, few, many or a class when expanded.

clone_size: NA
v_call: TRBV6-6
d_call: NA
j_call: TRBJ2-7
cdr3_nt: TGTGCCAGCAGTACTGGGGCCTCACAGGGCTACGAGCAGTACTTC
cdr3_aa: CASSTGASQGYEQYF

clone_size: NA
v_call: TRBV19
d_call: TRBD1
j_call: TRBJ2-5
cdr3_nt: TGTGCCAGTAGTCAGGGGGCGCGAGCAAAGACCCAGTACTTC
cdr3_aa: CASSQGARAKTQYF

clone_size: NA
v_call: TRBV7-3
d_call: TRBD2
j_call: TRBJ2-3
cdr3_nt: TGTGCCAGCCGCCGGGAGGTGGGAGATACGCAGTATTTT
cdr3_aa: CASRREVGDTQYF

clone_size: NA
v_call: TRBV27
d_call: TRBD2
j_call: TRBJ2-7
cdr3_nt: TGTGCCAGCAGCCGGGCTCCGGGACTATCCTCCTACGAGCAGTACTTC
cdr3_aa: CASSRAPGLSSYEQYF

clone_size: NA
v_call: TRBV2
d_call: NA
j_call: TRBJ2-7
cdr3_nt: TGTGCCAGCAGTGGCGGTAGTCTTAACTACGAGCAGTACTTC
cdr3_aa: CASSGGSLNYEQYF

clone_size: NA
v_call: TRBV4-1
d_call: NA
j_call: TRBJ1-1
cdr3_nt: TGCGCCAGCAGCCATTTTGGGGGGGCAAACACTGAAGCTTTCTTT
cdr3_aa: CASSHFGGANTEAFF

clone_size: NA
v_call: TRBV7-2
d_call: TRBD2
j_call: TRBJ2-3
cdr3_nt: TGTGCCAGCAGCAGATTAGCGGGGGGGGCAGATACGCAGTATTTT
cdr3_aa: CASSRLAGGADTQYF

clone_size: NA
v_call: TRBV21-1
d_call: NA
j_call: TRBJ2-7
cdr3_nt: TGTGAGGGGTCTAGCGGGGGGTGCTCCTACGAGCAGTACTTC
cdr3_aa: CEGSSGGCSYEQYF

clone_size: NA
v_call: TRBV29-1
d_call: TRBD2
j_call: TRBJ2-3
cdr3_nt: TGCAGCGTTACCGGGACTAGCAGACGCACAGATACGCAGTATTTT
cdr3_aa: CSVTGTSRRTDTQYF

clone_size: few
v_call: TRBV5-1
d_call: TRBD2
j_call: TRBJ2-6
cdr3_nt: TGCGCCAGCAGCTTCACTAGCGGGGGGGATGCTGGGGCCAACGTCCTGACTTTC
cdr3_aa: CASSFTSGGDAGANVLTF

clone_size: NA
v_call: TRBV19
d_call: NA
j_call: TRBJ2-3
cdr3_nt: TGTGCCAGTAGTATCAAGGGGACAGATACGCAGTATTTT
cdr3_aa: CASSIKGTDTQYF

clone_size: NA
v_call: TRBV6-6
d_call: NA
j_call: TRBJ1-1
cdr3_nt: TGTGCCAGCAGTTCGCTGGGACACTTGAACACTGAAGCTTTCTTT
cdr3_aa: CASSSLGHLNTEAFF

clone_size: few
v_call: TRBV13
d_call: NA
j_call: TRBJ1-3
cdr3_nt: TGTGCCAGCAGCTTAGGGTCCTCGGTTGTCATATATTTT
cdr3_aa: CASSLGSSVVIYF

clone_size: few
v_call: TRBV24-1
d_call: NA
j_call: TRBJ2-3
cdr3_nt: TGTGCCACCAGTGATTTGTATCGAGATACGCAGTATTTT
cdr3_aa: CATSDLYRDTQYF

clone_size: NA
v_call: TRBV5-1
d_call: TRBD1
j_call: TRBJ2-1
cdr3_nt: TGCGCCAGCAGCTTGGTTACAGGGGCCTCGGGTGAGCAGTTCTTC
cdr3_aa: CASSLVTGASGEQFF

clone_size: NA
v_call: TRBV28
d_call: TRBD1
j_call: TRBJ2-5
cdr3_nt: TGTGCCAGCATCCCCGGACAGGGAACGGAGACCCAGTACTTC
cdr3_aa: CASIPGQGTETQYF

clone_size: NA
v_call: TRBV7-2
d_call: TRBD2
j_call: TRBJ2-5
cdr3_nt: TGTGCCAGCAGTCGATCTATTAGCGGGGGGGCCAGGGAGACCCAGTACTTC
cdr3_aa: CASSRSISGGARETQYF

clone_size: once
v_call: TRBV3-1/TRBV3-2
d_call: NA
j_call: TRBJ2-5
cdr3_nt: TGTGCCAGCAGCCAAGGGCCCAGCGAAGAGACCCAGTACTTC
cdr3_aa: CASSQGPSEETQYF

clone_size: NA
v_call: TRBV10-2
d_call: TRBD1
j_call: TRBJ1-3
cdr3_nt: TGCGCCAGCAGCCGCGGACAGGACGGAAACACCATATATTTT
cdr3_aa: CASSRGQDGNTIYF

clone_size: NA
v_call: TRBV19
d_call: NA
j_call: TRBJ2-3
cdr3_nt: TGTGCCAGTACCCCCGGTGGACTTTACACAGATACGCAGTATTTT
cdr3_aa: CASTPGGLYTDTQYF

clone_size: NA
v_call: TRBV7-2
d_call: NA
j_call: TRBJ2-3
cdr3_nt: TGTGCCAGCAGCTTACCAGGGTTCCCAGATACGCAGTATTTT
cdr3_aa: CASSLPGFPDTQYF

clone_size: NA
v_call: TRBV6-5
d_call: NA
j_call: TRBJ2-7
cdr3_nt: TGTGCCACCCTTTCGGATATCGGGGACTCCTACGAGCAGTACTTC
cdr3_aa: CATLSDIGDSYEQYF

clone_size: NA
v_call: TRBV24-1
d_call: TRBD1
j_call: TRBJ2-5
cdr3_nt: TGTGCCACCAGTGACGACGGGACAGGGTGGGAGACCCAGTACTTC
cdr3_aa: CATSDDGTGWETQYF

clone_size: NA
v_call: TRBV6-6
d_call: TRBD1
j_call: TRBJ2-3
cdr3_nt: TGTGCCAGCCTTGGGACAGGGGGCTTAGATACGCAGTATTTT
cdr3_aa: CASLGTGGLDTQYF

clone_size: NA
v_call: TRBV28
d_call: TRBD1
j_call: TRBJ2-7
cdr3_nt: TGTGCCAGACACGGGACAGGGATAGGGGAGCAGTACTTC
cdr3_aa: CARHGTGIGEQYF

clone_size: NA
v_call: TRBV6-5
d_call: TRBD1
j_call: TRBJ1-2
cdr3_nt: TGTGCCAGCAGTCGCGACAGGGGGAATGGCTACACCTTC
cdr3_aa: CASSRDRGNGYTF

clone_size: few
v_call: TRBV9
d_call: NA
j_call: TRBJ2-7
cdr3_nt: TGTGCCAGCAGTCGGGCCCTAGCGAACCACGAGCAGTACTTC
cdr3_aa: CASSRALANHEQYF

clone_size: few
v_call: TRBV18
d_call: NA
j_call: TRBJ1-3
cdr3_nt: TGTGCCAGCTCACCGACAGGTTCTGGAAACACCATATATTTT
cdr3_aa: CASSPTGSGNTIYF

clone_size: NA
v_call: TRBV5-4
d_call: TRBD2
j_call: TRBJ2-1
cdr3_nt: TGTGCCAGCAGCCCATATGGCGGGAGCAGGAGTGAGCAGTTCTTC
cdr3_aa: CASSPYGGSRSEQFF

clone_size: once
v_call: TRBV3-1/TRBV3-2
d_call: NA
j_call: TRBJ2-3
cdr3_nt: TGTGCCAGCAGCCCTTCAGGGTTCACAAGTACGCAGTATTTT
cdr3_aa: CASSPSGFTSTQYF

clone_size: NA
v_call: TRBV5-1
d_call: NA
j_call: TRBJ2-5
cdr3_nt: TGCGCCAGCAGAGCCGCCAGCGGACAAGAGACCCAGTACTTC
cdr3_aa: CASRAASGQETQYF

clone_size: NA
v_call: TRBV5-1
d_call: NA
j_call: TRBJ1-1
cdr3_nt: TGCGCCAGCAGCTTGGTTCCGGGGACAAGGACTGGGGTGAACACTGAAGCTTTCTTT
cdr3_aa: CASSLVPGTRTGVNTEAFF

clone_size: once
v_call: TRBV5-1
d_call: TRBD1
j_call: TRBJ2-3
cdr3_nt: TGCGCCAGCAGCTTGGGGGGGACAGGCACAGATACGCAGTATTTT
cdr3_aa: CASSLGGTGTDTQYF

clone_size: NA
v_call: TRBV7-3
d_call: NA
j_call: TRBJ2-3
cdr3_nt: TGTGCCAGCAGCTCATGGGGCAGCACAGATACGCAGTATTTT
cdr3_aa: CASSSWGSTDTQYF

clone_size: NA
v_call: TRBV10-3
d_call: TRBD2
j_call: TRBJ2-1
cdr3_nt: TGTGCCATCAGTGAGTCGATACAGCGGGATGCTAATGAGCAGTTCTTC
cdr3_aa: CAISESIQRDANEQFF

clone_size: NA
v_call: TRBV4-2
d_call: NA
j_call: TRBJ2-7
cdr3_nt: TGTGCCAGCAGCCAAGAACTAGAGGGGGTTGGCTCCTACGAGCAGTACTTC
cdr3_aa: CASSQELEGVGSYEQYF

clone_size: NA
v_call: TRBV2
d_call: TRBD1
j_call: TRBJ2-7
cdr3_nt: TGTGCCAGCAGTGTGCCCGGGACAGGCTTCTCCTACGAGCAGTACTTC
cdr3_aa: CASSVPGTGFSYEQYF

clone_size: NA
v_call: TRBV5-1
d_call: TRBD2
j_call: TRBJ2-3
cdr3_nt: TGCGCCAGCAGCCCCGGGACTAGCGGATCTCTCACAGATACGCAGTATTTT
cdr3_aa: CASSPGTSGSLTDTQYF

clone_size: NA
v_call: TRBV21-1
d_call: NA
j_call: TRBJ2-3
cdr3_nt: TGTGCCAGCAGCCTAGGGACAGGGACAGATACGCAGTATTTT
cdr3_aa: CASSLGTGTDTQYF

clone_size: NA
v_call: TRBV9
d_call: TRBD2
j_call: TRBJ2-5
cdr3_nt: TGTGCCAGCAGCCCTACTAGCGGCCAAGAGACCCAGTACTTC
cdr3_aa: CASSPTSGQETQYF

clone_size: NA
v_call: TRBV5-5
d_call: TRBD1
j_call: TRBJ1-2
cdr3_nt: TGTGCCAGTAGCATTACAGGGGGCGGCTACACCTTC
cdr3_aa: CASSITGGGYTF

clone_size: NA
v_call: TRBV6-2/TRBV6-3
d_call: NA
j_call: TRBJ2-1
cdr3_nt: TGTGCCAGCAGTACTTATGATGAGCAGTTCTTC
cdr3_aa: CASSTYDEQFF

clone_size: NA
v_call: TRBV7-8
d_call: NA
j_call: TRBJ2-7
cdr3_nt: TGTGCCAGCAGTCTAACGGGACACCTCTCCTACGAGCAGTACTTC
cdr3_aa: CASSLTGHLSYEQYF

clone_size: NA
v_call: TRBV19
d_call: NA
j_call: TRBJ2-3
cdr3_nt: TGTGCCAGTAGTCCGAGGGAGGTGGGCACAGATACGCAGTATTTT
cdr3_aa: CASSPREVGTDTQYF

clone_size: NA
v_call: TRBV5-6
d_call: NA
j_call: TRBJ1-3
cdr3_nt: TGTGCCAGCAGCTTGGGGGCGATCACAGGAAACACCATATATTTT
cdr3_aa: CASSLGAITGNTIYF

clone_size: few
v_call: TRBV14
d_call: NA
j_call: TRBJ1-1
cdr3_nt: TGTGCCAGCAGCTCCCAGGGTAACACTGAAGCTTTCTTT
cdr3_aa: CASSSQGNTEAFF